The clone carrying this T cell receptor (beta chain) has just a few counts. Amplification of TCR beta CDR3 regions was performed using RNA transcripts as template. When the TCR CDR3 underwent first-round RT-PCR, the HTBI primer set was used. TCRdb re-called the multiplex PCR reads with MiXCR, one entry per CDR3 protein. Of fewer than 500,000 distinct CDR3 sequences detected, about 15% appear once; the ten largest clones hold roughly an eighth. CDR3 size: 12 residues. Germline assignment: CDR1 LGHDT and CDR2 YNNKEL (reference sequence). V was shortened by 4 bases and J by 8 bases, with 6 bases between the two germline ends. The sample originates from a study of T cells in Graves' hyperthyroidism and ophthalmopathy.

The origin of this receptor is a man younger than 35 with Graves' ophthalmopathy. Source material: blood. The chain uses TRBV3-1 and TRBJ1-6, with no clear D. CDR3 bases: TGTGCCAGCAGCCGCGGGGATTCACCCCTCCACTTT. Translating gives CASSRGDSPLHF.